The 24 T cell receptor beta chains listed next were all sequenced from one sample in a study of identical twins. Each CDR3 protein is one row after TCRdb ran MiXCR on the 5' RACE reads. The sample has 350,000 to 450,000 distinct CDR3 sequences, roughly 20% seen once. Sequencing was performed on naive T cells sorted from blood. Every receptor here comes from a man aged 50-59 years in good health.

This clonotype was seen more than once but under ten times. V and J are TRBV19 and TRBJ2-1, with 11 bases identical to TRBD2. The length of the CDR3 is 15 residues. V shed 5 bases, J shed 7 bases, and the junction held 7 bases outside the gene matches. The germline gives CDR1 LNHDA, CDR2 SQIVND (reference sequence). The CDR3 region is CASSPTSGMRNEQFF. In DNA, the CDR3 is TGTGCCAGTAGTCCGACTAGCGGGATGCGTAATGAGCAGTTCTTC. Based on the CDR3 plus reference TRBV19 and TRBJ2-1, the full variable domain is DGGITQSPKYLFRKEGQNVTLSCEQNLNHDAMYWYRQDPGQGLRLIYYSQIVNDFQKGDIAEGYSVSREKKESFPLTVTSAQKNPTAFYLCASSPTSGMRNEQFFGPGTRLTVL.

V gene TRBV5-5 combines with J gene TRBJ2-7; no firm D call. The CDR3 runs 14 residues. Trimming shortened V by 0 bases and J by 2 bases, and 9 bases separated the two germline ends. Germline V gene lookup returns CDR1 SGHKS and CDR2 YYEKEE (reference sequence). CDR3 amino acids: CASSLGLSPYEQYF. CDR3 DNA sequence: TGTGCCAGCAGCTTGGGTCTCAGCCCCTACGAGCAGTACTTC.

J is TRBJ1-3 and V is TRBV9; 9 bases are shared with TRBD1. Germline V gene sequence: CDR1 SGDLS, CDR2 YYNGEE. With 4 bases clipped from V and 1 base from J, the junction kept 15 bases outside the gene matches. The CDR3 totals 19 residues. The CDR3 coding sequence is TGTGCCAGCAGCTCCGCCGGGACAGGGTATCAAGGTTCTGGAAACACCATATATTTT. Translation gives CASSSAGTGYQGSGNTIYF.

In its sample, this clonotype was seen a few times. The chain is built from TRBV7-8 and TRBJ1-2; D possibly corresponds to TRBD1 (6 bases). Deletions cut 5 bases from V and 11 bases from J, with 21 bases between. Germline assignment: CDR1 SGHVS and CDR2 FQNEAQ. The CDR3 runs 14 residues. CDR3 sequence (DNA): TGTGCCAGCAGCCGGACACAGGGCCGTCGAATGTACACCTTC. Translation gives CASSRTQGRRMYTF.

This clonotype was counted many times. This sequence joins TRBV29-1 and TRBJ2-2; possible D gene TRBD2, 6 bases. Germline CDR1 SQVTM, CDR2 ANQGSEA. The CDR3 runs 12 residues. The V and J ends lost 6 bases and 6 bases respectively, with 11 bases between them. CDR3 protein: CSVGGLAGELFF. DNA of the CDR3: TGCAGCGTCGGGGGTCTCGCCGGGGAGCTGTTTTTT.

This clonotype was seen many times. This chain connects TRBV20-1 to TRBJ2-1; 14 nucleotides line up with TRBD2. The CDR3 runs to 15 residues. With 2 bases clipped from V and 9 bases from J, the junction kept 6 bases outside the gene matches. CDR1 is DFQATT, CDR2 SNEGSKA, per germline (reference sequence). The DNA for the CDR3 is TGCAGTGCTAGACCGGGACTAGCGGGAGTACGTGAGCAGTTCTTC. Amino acid sequence: CSARPGLAGVREQFF.

This clonotype was seen at least ten times. The V and J genes are TRBV18 and TRBJ2-7; a weak D match, TRBD2 (6 bases). Trimming removed 2 bases at V and 3 bases at J, with 17 bases between. The CDR3 covers 16 residues. The V gene's germline CDR1 is KGHSH and CDR2 LQKENI. CDR3 protein: CASSPKEAGLLYEQYF. CDR3 DNA sequence: TGTGCCAGCTCACCAAAGGAGGCGGGGTTACTCTACGAGCAGTACTTC.

This clonotype was seen a few times. The V gene is TRBV4-3, the J gene TRBJ1-5; the match to TRBD1 covers 7 bases. The CDR3 is made up of 13 amino acids. The ends lost 2 bases at V and 10 bases at J; junction bases unmatched: 5. CDR1 and CDR2 (germline): LGHNA, YSLEER. The CDR3 DNA reads as TGCGCCAGCAGCCAACCAGGACAGGCCCCCCAGCATTTT. Protein sequence: CASSQPGQAPQHF.

The chain links TRBV12-3 or TRBV12-4 to TRBJ1-6, with a weak D call TRBD1 (5 bases). This CDR3 is 17 amino acids long. V was pared by 2 bases and J by 4 bases, with 15 bases between. For the CDR3, the DNA is TGTGCCAGCAGTTTATCCTACCAGGGCGGTTATAATTCACCCCTCCACTTT. Translated, it gives CASSLSYQGGYNSPLHF.

The genes are TRBV15 and TRBJ1-3; D is unresolved. V shed 1 base and J shed 0 bases, with 4 bases lying between them. The CDR3 is 14 amino acids. From germline, CDR1 is LNHNV and CDR2 YYDKDF (reference sequence). As DNA, the CDR3 is TGTGCCACCAGCAGAGTGGGCTCTGGAAACACCATATATTTT. It translates to CATSRVGSGNTIYF. Full variable domain (outside the CDR3, taken from reference TRBV15 and TRBJ1-3): DAMVIQNPRYQVTQFGKPVTLSCSQTLNHNVMYWYQQKSSQAPKLLFHYYDKDFNNEADTPDNFQSRRPNTSFCFLDIRSPGLGDTAMYLCATSRVGSGNTIYFGEGSWLTVV.

This clonotype was recorded many times. V is TRBV7-9 and J is TRBJ2-7; the match to TRBD1 covers 10 bases. Germline V gene sequence: CDR1 SEHNR, CDR2 FQNEAQ (reference sequence). This CDR3 comprises 17 residues. V was clipped by 4 bases and J by 5 bases; unmatched bases: 14. As DNA, the CDR3 is TGTGCCAGCAGCTCACTTCATTCCGGGACAGGGGAGGACGAGCAGTACTTC. This gives the protein CASSSLHSGTGEDEQYF.

The sample holds a few counts of this clonotype. The rearrangement joins TRBV5-5 to TRBJ2-2; D assignment may be TRBD1 or TRBD2 (5 bases each). V was cut by 4 bases and J by 4 bases, with 11 bases left in between. Looked up from germline, CDR1 is SGHKS and CDR2 is YYEKEE (reference sequence). The CDR3 is made up of 14 amino acids. The CDR3 here is CASSRDVSTGELFF. Written as DNA, the CDR3 is TGTGCCAGCAGCCGGGACGTAAGCACCGGGGAGCTGTTTTTT.

This clonotype was seen repeatedly, ten times or more. J is TRBJ2-1 and V is TRBV10-3; no clear D gene. Germline-derived CDR1 and CDR2 are ENHRY and SYGVKD. With 3 bases removed from V and 3 bases from J, the gap between germline ends came to 15 bases. This CDR3 region has 16 residues. The CDR3 nucleotides are TGTGCCATCAGTGAAGGGCTCCCGGCTGACTACAATGAGCAGTTCTTC. Translation: CAISEGLPADYNEQFF.

This clonotype has a handful of counts. V and J are TRBV9 and TRBJ1-1; a weak D match, TRBD1 (5 bases). CDR1 SGDLS and CDR2 YYNGEE come from the germline V gene. The CDR3 length is 15 residues. The germline V and J ends were trimmed by 3 bases and 1 base, with 13 bases remaining between them. CDR3 sequence (DNA): TGTGCCAGCAGCGCCCAACTAGACAGGAACACTGAAGCTTTCTTT. Amino acids: CASSAQLDRNTEAFF.

The chain links TRBV20-1 to TRBJ2-7; 7 positions match TRBD2. V was clipped by 0 bases and J by 2 bases; unmatched bases: 10. CDR3 size: 16 residues. The germline gives CDR1 DFQATT, CDR2 SNEGSKA (reference sequence). The CDR3 loop is CSARDREGMGPYEQYF. For the CDR3, the DNA is TGCAGTGCTAGAGACAGGGAGGGTATGGGGCCCTACGAGCAGTACTTC.

This clonotype was counted at least ten times. This chain connects TRBV4-3 to TRBJ1-4; D is undetermined. The CDR3 spans 16 residues. V was clipped by 4 bases and J by 7 bases, with 19 bases between them. CDR1 LGHNA and CDR2 YSLEER come from the germline V gene. The chain's CDR3 is CASSRTVRVEGEKLFF. The DNA of the CDR3 is TGCGCCAGCAGCCGCACTGTTAGGGTGGAGGGTGAAAAACTGTTTTTT.

This clonotype was counted between two and nine times. This rearrangement joins TRBV10-2 to TRBJ1-5; 7 nucleotides agree with TRBD1. V shed 6 bases and J 3 bases; nucleotides not matched to a gene: 8. Germline-derived CDR1 and CDR2 are WSHSY and SAAADI. This CDR3 has 15 amino acids. CDR3 coding DNA: TGCGCCAGCAGAGAGACAGGGCGCAACAATCAGCCCCAGCATTTT. This translates into CASRETGRNNQPQHF.

In its sample, this clonotype was seen a few times. V usage is TRBV20-1 and J usage is TRBJ1-1; D may be TRBD1 (5 bases). The CDR3 runs 10 residues. V was cut by 6 bases and J by 8 bases, with 10 bases left in between. Germline V gives CDR1 DFQATT, CDR2 SNEGSKA (reference sequence). Here the CDR3 reads CSAPKGEAFF. The CDR3 DNA reads TGCAGTGCCCCCAAGGGGGAAGCTTTCTTT.

J is TRBJ2-3 and V is TRBV7-9, with a weak D call TRBD2 (6 bases). V was cut by 7 bases and J by 2 bases, with 16 bases left in between. Germline CDR1 reads SEHNR; CDR2 reads FQNEAQ (reference sequence). The CDR3 consists of 15 residues. The CDR3 region is CASIKAGRATDTQYF. CDR3 DNA sequence: TGTGCCAGCATCAAAGCGGGCAGAGCCACAGATACGCAGTATTTT.

This clonotype has a handful of counts. The rearrangement joins TRBV6-2 or TRBV6-3 to TRBJ2-5, with D perhaps matching TRBD2 (5 bases). Germline V gene data show CDR1 as MNHEY and CDR2 as SVGEGT. This CDR3 is built from 13 residues. V lost 7 bases and J 4 bases, leaving 13 bases between the germline ends. In DNA form, the CDR3 reads TGTGCCAGCACTCACCCTGGGAGAGAGACCCAGTACTTC. Its protein product is CASTHPGRETQYF.

The genes are TRBV4-1 and TRBJ2-7; TRBD1 matches at 8 bases. CDR1 and CDR2 from the germline V gene are MGHRA and YSYEKL. V was pared by 3 bases and J by 5 bases, with 12 bases of the junction left unmatched. The CDR3 is 16 amino acids. CDR3 DNA sequence: TGCGCCAGCAGCCAGCCTGCGGGCAGGGGGCACAACGAGCAGTACTTC. Translated: CASSQPAGRGHNEQYF.

This clonotype was seen repeatedly, ten times or more. The CDR3 DNA is TGCAGTGCTAGGAGGGGGCCTCGGGACACTGAAGCTTTCTTT. Protein sequence: CSARRGPRDTEAFF. The chain links TRBV20-1 to TRBJ1-1; TRBD1 aligns across 7 bases. Per germline, CDR1 DFQATT and CDR2 SNEGSKA (reference sequence). J lost 3 bases, V lost 3 bases, and 7 bases had no gene match. CDR3 size: 14 residues.

In this sample, this clonotype turned up many times. V and J are TRBV20-1 and TRBJ2-3, with 9 bases lining up with TRBD2. From germline, CDR1 is DFQATT and CDR2 SNEGSKA (reference sequence). The length of the CDR3 is 16 residues. Trimming cost V 2 bases and J 3 bases; bases outside gene matches: 9. CDR3 sequence (DNA): TGCAGTGCTAGACCGTCCGGGAGCGGGGGGACAGATACGCAGTATTTT. This sequence encodes CSARPSGSGGTDTQYF.

This clonotype has a handful of counts. V is TRBV7-8 and J is TRBJ2-3, with TRBD1 matching over 7 bases. Germline V gives CDR1 SGHVS, CDR2 FQNEAQ. Germline trimming cut 5 bases from V and 3 bases from J; bases unmatched to any gene: 11. This CDR3 is built from 16 residues. CDR3 amino acids: CASSNPGTVNTDTQYF. CDR3 nucleotide sequence: TGTGCCAGCAGCAATCCCGGGACAGTAAATACAGATACGCAGTATTTT.